A selection of T cell receptor beta chains follows, all from one sample in a study of cytomegalovirus exposure and HLA in healthy donors. Measured with immunoSEQ multiplex PCR; TCRdb has only the in-frame clones, and not every one. The profile covers around 170,000 clones, with roughly 82% appearing a single time and roughly 0.5% taken by the ten largest. Sequencing was performed on PBMCs. These receptors originate from a woman aged 45-65 years in good health and CMV-seronegative. Each CDR3 is given with its conserved first and last residue. The order of the fields is V gene, J gene, clone size, D gene, CDR3 DNA, CDR3 protein. A D gene is named only where the DNA matches it firmly. The size entry is marked missing in some rows and otherwise reads once, few, many or a size class.

v_call: TRBV15
j_call: TRBJ2-1
clone_size: .
d_call: .
cdr3_nt: TGTGCCACCAGCAGACCACTCCGGTTGAGCCAGGACTACAATGAGCAGTTCTTC
cdr3_aa: CATSRPLRLSQDYNEQFF

v_call: TRBV7-2
j_call: TRBJ1-1
clone_size: .
d_call: .
cdr3_nt: TGTGCCAGCAGCTTGAGGGGAGGCACTGAAGCTTTCTTT
cdr3_aa: CASSLRGGTEAFF

v_call: TRBV5-1
j_call: TRBJ2-3
clone_size: .
d_call: .
cdr3_nt: TGCGCCAGCAGCTCGACAGGTTCGGAAGATACGCAGTATTTT
cdr3_aa: CASSSTGSEDTQYF

v_call: TRBV30
j_call: TRBJ2-3
clone_size: .
d_call: TRBD2
cdr3_nt: TGTGCCTGGAGTGTACGGGGCGGGGGGGCGACAGATACGCAGTATTTT
cdr3_aa: CAWSVRGGGATDTQYF

v_call: TRBV25-1
j_call: TRBJ2-1
clone_size: .
d_call: TRBD2
cdr3_nt: TGTGCCAGCAGTGAATACCTAGCGGGAGAGTCAAATGAGCAGTTCTTC
cdr3_aa: CASSEYLAGESNEQFF

v_call: TRBV4-3
j_call: TRBJ2-7
clone_size: .
d_call: .
cdr3_nt: TGCGCCAGCAGCCAAGATCATCGGGGGGCTTACGAGCAGTACTTC
cdr3_aa: CASSQDHRGAYEQYF

v_call: TRBV5-8
j_call: TRBJ1-2
clone_size: .
d_call: TRBD1
cdr3_nt: TGTGCCAGCAGCCCAGGGGGCCATAACTATGGCTACACCTTC
cdr3_aa: CASSPGGHNYGYTF

v_call: TRBV5-4
j_call: TRBJ2-1
clone_size: few
d_call: TRBD2
cdr3_nt: TGTGCCAGCAGCAGGACTAGCGGGGGGGCGGATGAGCAGTTCTTC
cdr3_aa: CASSRTSGGADEQFF

v_call: TRBV6-6
j_call: TRBJ2-1
clone_size: .
d_call: TRBD1
cdr3_nt: TGTGCCAGCAGTCACCGGGACAGGGGGCGGAATGAGCAGTTCTTC
cdr3_aa: CASSHRDRGRNEQFF

v_call: TRBV7-8
j_call: TRBJ2-1
clone_size: .
d_call: TRBD2
cdr3_nt: TGTGCCAGCAGCGGGCTAGCGGGAGTAGAATTCTTC
cdr3_aa: CASSGLAGVEFF

v_call: TRBV5-4
j_call: TRBJ2-5
clone_size: .
d_call: TRBD1
cdr3_nt: TGTGCCAGCAGCTTACAGGGGGAAGAGACCCAGTACTTC
cdr3_aa: CASSLQGEETQYF

v_call: TRBV19
j_call: TRBJ2-7
clone_size: .
d_call: .
cdr3_nt: TGTGCCTGGCCCAACGAGCAGTACTTC
cdr3_aa: CAWPNEQYF

v_call: TRBV5-4
j_call: TRBJ2-5
clone_size: once
d_call: TRBD1
cdr3_nt: TGTGCCAGCAGCTCCTCGCGAGGGACAGGGGAAGAGACCCAGTACTTC
cdr3_aa: CASSSSRGTGEETQYF

v_call: TRBV28
j_call: TRBJ2-7
clone_size: .
d_call: .
cdr3_nt: TGTGCCAGCAGCCAGGGCCGGGTCCTAGGATACGAGCAGTACTTC
cdr3_aa: CASSQGRVLGYEQYF

v_call: TRBV11-2
j_call: TRBJ2-7
clone_size: .
d_call: TRBD2
cdr3_nt: TGTGCCAGCAGCTTAGATTGGACTAGCGGATACGAGCAGTACTTC
cdr3_aa: CASSLDWTSGYEQYF

v_call: TRBV4-1
j_call: TRBJ1-5
clone_size: .
d_call: .
cdr3_nt: TGCGCCAGCAGCCACGGAATGGACAGCCCTAGCAATCAGCCCCAGCATTTT
cdr3_aa: CASSHGMDSPSNQPQHF

v_call: TRBV28
j_call: TRBJ2-7
clone_size: .
d_call: TRBD1
cdr3_nt: TGTGCCAGCTATTCCGGGACAGGGCAGTACTTC
cdr3_aa: CASYSGTGQYF

v_call: TRBV6-1
j_call: TRBJ1-2
clone_size: .
d_call: .
cdr3_nt: TGTGCCAGCATGTGGGTTCAGGGTTATGGCTACACCTTC
cdr3_aa: CASMWVQGYGYTF

v_call: TRBV15
j_call: TRBJ2-4
clone_size: .
d_call: TRBD2
cdr3_nt: TGTGCCACCCGAAGAAGACTAGCGAGTCGGGATGTGTACTTC
cdr3_aa: CATRRRLASRDVYF

v_call: TRBV5-5
j_call: TRBJ1-5
clone_size: .
d_call: TRBD1
cdr3_nt: TGTGCCAGCAGCTTGTATGGGACAGATGGTCAGCCCCAGCATTTT
cdr3_aa: CASSLYGTDGQPQHF

v_call: TRBV9
j_call: TRBJ2-1
clone_size: .
d_call: TRBD1
cdr3_nt: TGTGCCAGCAGCGTAAGGGGGGGACAGGGTACAGGTGAGCAGTTCTTC
cdr3_aa: CASSVRGGQGTGEQFF

v_call: TRBV7-9
j_call: TRBJ1-3
clone_size: .
d_call: TRBD1
cdr3_nt: TGTGCCAGCAGCTCGACAGGGGCTGGAAACACCATATATTTT
cdr3_aa: CASSSTGAGNTIYF

v_call: TRBV9
j_call: TRBJ1-2
clone_size: .
d_call: .
cdr3_nt: TGTGCCAGCAGTCAGGGCCCCTATGGCTACACCTTC
cdr3_aa: CASSQGPYGYTF

v_call: TRBV28
j_call: TRBJ2-7
clone_size: .
d_call: .
cdr3_nt: TGTGCCAGCAGCCGCCGGACTAAAGCCTACGAGCAGTACTTC
cdr3_aa: CASSRRTKAYEQYF

v_call: TRBV7-8
j_call: TRBJ2-6
clone_size: .
d_call: .
cdr3_nt: TGTGCTTGGGGGGGCAGGGGTCCCCCTTCTGGGGCCAACGTCCTGACTTTC
cdr3_aa: CAWGGRGPPSGANVLTF

v_call: TRBV29-1
j_call: TRBJ1-1
clone_size: .
d_call: TRBD1
cdr3_nt: TGCAGCGTTCCTTACAGGGGGCACACTGAAGCTTTCTTT
cdr3_aa: CSVPYRGHTEAFF

v_call: TRBV9
j_call: TRBJ2-7
clone_size: once
d_call: .
cdr3_nt: TGTGCCAGCAGCGGGGCCGGGGACACATTCTACGAGCAGTACTTC
cdr3_aa: CASSGAGDTFYEQYF

v_call: TRBV5-4
j_call: TRBJ1-4
clone_size: .
d_call: TRBD1
cdr3_nt: TGTGCCAGCAGCCTAGGGACAGCTAATGAAAAACTGTTTTTT
cdr3_aa: CASSLGTANEKLFF

v_call: TRBV19
j_call: TRBJ1-1
clone_size: .
d_call: .
cdr3_nt: TGTGCCAGTATCAACAAACCCCCAGGGAGGGGGGCCCTGCCGAACACTGAAGCTTTCTTT
cdr3_aa: CASINKPPGRGALPNTEAFF

v_call: TRBV11-2
j_call: TRBJ2-7
clone_size: .
d_call: .
cdr3_nt: TGTGCCAGCAGCCCCCCATTTTATCACCCGAGCTCCTACGAGCAGTACTTC
cdr3_aa: CASSPPFYHPSSYEQYF

v_call: TRBV4-1
j_call: TRBJ2-1
clone_size: .
d_call: .
cdr3_nt: TGCGCCAGCAGCCGAACAACGCGGGACAGCGCCTACAATGAGCAGTTCTTC
cdr3_aa: CASSRTTRDSAYNEQFF

v_call: TRBV11-2
j_call: TRBJ2-2
clone_size: .
d_call: TRBD2
cdr3_nt: TGTGCCAGCAGCGCACGGTTAGCGGGGGTACACGGGGAGCTGTTTTTT
cdr3_aa: CASSARLAGVHGELFF

v_call: TRBV28
j_call: TRBJ2-5
clone_size: .
d_call: .
cdr3_nt: TGTGCCAGCAGCAGGGTCCAAGAGACCCAGTACTTC
cdr3_aa: CASSRVQETQYF

v_call: TRBV30
j_call: TRBJ2-1
clone_size: .
d_call: .
cdr3_nt: TGTGCCTGGGCGACCGGGGGGCTCAATGAGCAGTTCTTC
cdr3_aa: CAWATGGLNEQFF

v_call: TRBV5-1
j_call: TRBJ1-4
clone_size: .
d_call: TRBD1
cdr3_nt: TGCGCCAGCAGCTCGGCCGGGACAGATAATGAAAAACTGTTTTTT
cdr3_aa: CASSSAGTDNEKLFF

v_call: TRBV10-3
j_call: TRBJ2-1
clone_size: .
d_call: TRBD2
cdr3_nt: TGTGCCATCAACCAGCGGGAGAGCGATGAGCAGTTCTTC
cdr3_aa: CAINQRESDEQFF

v_call: TRBV6-4
j_call: TRBJ1-1
clone_size: .
d_call: .
cdr3_nt: TGTGCCAGCAGTCGGGAGTTGGACACTGAAGCTTTCTTT
cdr3_aa: CASSRELDTEAFF

v_call: TRBV28
j_call: TRBJ1-5
clone_size: once
d_call: .
cdr3_nt: TGTGCCAGCAGTTTAGGTGACAGGCCTAATCAGCCCCAGCATTTT
cdr3_aa: CASSLGDRPNQPQHF

v_call: TRBV2
j_call: TRBJ2-5
clone_size: few
d_call: .
cdr3_nt: TGTGCCAGCAGGGCGGTCCAAGAGACCCAGTACTTC
cdr3_aa: CASRAVQETQYF

v_call: TRBV30
j_call: TRBJ2-3
clone_size: .
d_call: TRBD1
cdr3_nt: TGTGCCTGGAGTGCAAGTGACAGGGGACAATCTAGCACAGATACGCAGTATTTT
cdr3_aa: CAWSASDRGQSSTDTQYF

v_call: TRBV10-2
j_call: TRBJ2-2
clone_size: .
d_call: TRBD2
cdr3_nt: TGCGCCAGCAGAGCTACCGGGACTAGCGGGAGGGCCTGGACCGGGGAGCTGTTTTTT
cdr3_aa: CASRATGTSGRAWTGELFF

v_call: TRBV14
j_call: TRBJ2-6
clone_size: .
d_call: TRBD1
cdr3_nt: TGTGCCAGCAGCCGCTTCACCGGGACAGGCCCGTTCTCTGGGGCCAACGTCCTGACTTTC
cdr3_aa: CASSRFTGTGPFSGANVLTF

v_call: TRBV12-1
j_call: TRBJ2-2
clone_size: once
d_call: .
cdr3_nt: TGTGCCAGCAGCTTTGGGACTAGCGGGAACACCGGGGAGCTGTTTTTT
cdr3_aa: CASSFGTSGNTGELFF

v_call: TRBV27
j_call: TRBJ2-5
clone_size: .
d_call: TRBD1
cdr3_nt: TGTGCCAGCAGTTCCCCGGGACAGCAAGAGACCCAGTACTTC
cdr3_aa: CASSSPGQQETQYF

v_call: TRBV5-1
j_call: TRBJ2-5
clone_size: .
d_call: .
cdr3_nt: TGCGCCGGGGCTCGGGACAACCAAGAGACCCAGTACTTC
cdr3_aa: CAGARDNQETQYF

v_call: TRBV2
j_call: TRBJ2-5
clone_size: .
d_call: .
cdr3_nt: TGTGCCAGCAAGAGGGCCGTCCAAGAGACCCAGTACTTC
cdr3_aa: CASKRAVQETQYF

v_call: TRBV5-4
j_call: TRBJ2-3
clone_size: .
d_call: TRBD1
cdr3_nt: TGTGCCAGCAGCCGGAACCTATTGACAGGGGGTCCGACAGATACGCAGTATTTT
cdr3_aa: CASSRNLLTGGPTDTQYF

v_call: TRBV4-1
j_call: TRBJ2-3
clone_size: .
d_call: TRBD1
cdr3_nt: TGCGCCAGCAGCCAAGGGTCCAGGGGGATTGCGGGCACAGATACGCAGTATTTT
cdr3_aa: CASSQGSRGIAGTDTQYF